This T cell receptor beta chain was identified during a study of T cell repertoires in cytomegalovirus infection. Across the whole study: Based on public TCR beta signatures, there were indications of CMV infection and of a matching HLA type.

The study, taken as a whole, reports: Summed public TCR beta family frequency identified CMV carriers bearing the relevant HLA. Ex vivo responses were dominated by HLA-C-restricted CMV-specific TCR beta clonotypes.

TCRdb re-derived calls from the reads in MiXCR, one entry per CDR3 protein. The data contain some 70,000 distinct CDR3 sequences, about 22% of them singletons. In this sample, this clonotype turned up once. Its antigen is currently unknown. CDR1 is DFQATT, CDR2 SNEGSKA, per germline (reference sequence). The CDR3 has 15 residues. Deletions cut 0 bases from V and 2 bases from J, with 10 bases between. Sequencing was done on a sample of PBMCs, sequenced either directly or after in vitro stimulation (not recorded which). This clonotype was obtained from a human donor in good health (CMV status not recorded). Some clones in this sample may be carry-over from other donors' samples. V usage is TRBV20-1 and J usage is TRBJ2-2; D gene uncertain. DNA of the CDR3: TGCAGTGCTAGAGATAGCCAGGTCAACACCGGGGAGCTGTTTTTT. This translates into CSARDSQVNTGELFF.